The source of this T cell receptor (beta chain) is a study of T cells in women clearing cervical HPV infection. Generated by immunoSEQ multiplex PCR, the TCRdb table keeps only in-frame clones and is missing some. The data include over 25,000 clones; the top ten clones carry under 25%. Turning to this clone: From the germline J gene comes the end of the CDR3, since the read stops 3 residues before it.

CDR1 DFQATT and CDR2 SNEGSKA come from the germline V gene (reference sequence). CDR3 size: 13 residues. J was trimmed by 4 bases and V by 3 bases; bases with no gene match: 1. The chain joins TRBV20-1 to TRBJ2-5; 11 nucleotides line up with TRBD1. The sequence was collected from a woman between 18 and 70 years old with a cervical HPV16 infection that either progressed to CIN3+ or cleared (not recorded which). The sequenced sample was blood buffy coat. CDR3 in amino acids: CSARDRGRETQYF. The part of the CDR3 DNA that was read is TGCAGTGCTAGGGACAGGGGGCGAGAGACC.